These 11 T cell receptor beta chains originate from one sample sequenced in a study of glioma-infiltrating T cells. The iRepertoire nested amplicon-rescue multiplex PCR amplified TCR alpha and beta CDR3s from RNA. TCRdb itself ran the multiplex PCR reads through MiXCR, one entry per CDR3 protein. This sample has around 170,000 distinct CDR3 sequences, with about 40% found just once. Sequencing was carried out using glioma tissue, nonneoplastic brain tissue, or PBMCs (not recorded which). These receptors originate from a human donor with low-grade glioma or glioblastoma, undergoing nonglioma brain surgery, or in good health (not recorded which).

A single count supports this clonotype. A read error is possible here, since a much larger clone lies one base away. The V and J genes are TRBV18 and TRBJ2-3; weak D call: TRBD1 (6 bases). Trimming stripped 9 bases from V and 5 bases from J, with 12 bases between. The CDR3 runs 12 residues. In germline, CDR1 is KGHSH, CDR2 LQKENI. The CDR3 nucleotides are TGTGCCAGGTCAGAGACAGGAGATACGCAGTATTTT. This sequence encodes CARSETGDTQYF.

In this sample, this clonotype turned up many times. The chain recombines TRBV6-1 with TRBJ2-3, with D tentatively TRBD2 (6 bases). Trimming cost V 1 base and J 2 bases, with 10 bases left between them. Germline CDR1 and CDR2: MNHNS and SASEGT. CDR3 length: 15 amino acids. The CDR3 DNA sequence: TGTGCCAGCAGTGAAGGGGCTAGCGTCACAGATACGCAGTATTTT. Translation gives CASSEGASVTDTQYF.

Only one count was recorded for this clonotype. Because it lacks the conserved phenylalanine or tryptophan at the end, this CDR3 is likely a read error. V gene TRBV29-1 combines with J gene TRBJ2-2, with D possibly TRBD2 on 6 matching bases. CDR3 length equals 13 residues. The germline V and J ends were trimmed by 7 bases and 5 bases, with 14 bases remaining between them. The germline V gene encodes CDR1 SQVTM and CDR2 ANQGSEA. The CDR3 region is CSAVGGLTGELFP. The CDR3 nucleotides are TGCAGCGCCGTGGGGGGACTTACCGGGGAGCTGTTTCCT.

On this clonotype: Just one base apart from a much larger clone, this may be a read error. The V and J genes are TRBV7-2 and TRBJ1-2, with a possible D match to TRBD1 (6 bases). The CDR3 loop spans 14 amino acids. Per germline, CDR1 SGHTA and CDR2 FQGNSA. For the CDR3, the DNA is TGTGCCAGCATCTTAACCGAGGGGGGGTATGGCTACACCTTC. The encoded protein is CASILTEGGYGYTF.

At least ten counts were recorded for this clonotype. The V call is TRBV27, the J call TRBJ2-5, with TRBD2 identical over 7 bases. Germline CDR1 reads MNHEY; CDR2 reads SMNVEV (reference sequence). The CDR3 is made up of 14 amino acids. The ends lost 4 bases at V and 5 bases at J; junction bases unmatched: 7. The CDR3 sequence is CASSSIAGGETQYF. In DNA, the CDR3 is TGTGCCAGCAGTTCCATAGCGGGTGGGGAGACCCAGTACTTC.

The chain links TRBV2 to TRBJ2-1, with TRBD2 matching 9 bases. Unmatched junction bases numbered 2, after V lost 8 bases and J lost 6 bases. The CDR3 is 12 residues long. CDR1 is SNHLY, CDR2 FYNNEI, per germline. The CDR3 protein is CASWTSANEQFF. CDR3 coding DNA: TGTGCCAGCTGGACTAGCGCCAATGAGCAGTTCTTC.

In its sample, this clonotype was seen many times. This chain joins TRBV28 and TRBJ1-5, with a possible D match to TRBD1 (5 bases). The V and J ends lost 3 bases and 1 base respectively, with 7 bases between them. CDR3 length: 14 amino acids. Germline assignment: CDR1 MDHEN and CDR2 SYDVKM. The CDR3 sequence: CASSLGGSNQPQHF. DNA of the CDR3: TGTGCCAGCAGTTTGGGGGGGAGCAATCAGCCCCAGCATTTT. Full variable domain (remainder filled in from reference TRBV28 and TRBJ1-5): DVKVTQSSRYLVKRTGEKVFLECVQDMDHENMFWYRQDPGLGLRLIYFSYDVKMKEKGDIPEGYSVSREKKERFSLILESASTNQTSMYLCASSLGGSNQPQHFGDGTRLSIL.

This clonotype has only a few counts. The CDR3, as DNA: TGTGCCACCAGTGATGGGTTACTCTCCTACAATGAGCAGTTCTTC. This gives the protein CATSDGLLSYNEQFF. The chain links TRBV24-1 to TRBJ2-1; D unclear. V lost 3 bases, J lost 0 bases, and 8 bases lay in between. Per the germline V gene, CDR1 is KGHDR and CDR2 is SFDVKD. The CDR3 extends over 15 amino acids.

In this sample, this clonotype turned up a few times. A read error may be the cause here, since a much bigger clone is one base away. The rearrangement uses TRBV6-1 and TRBJ1-5; D gene ambiguous. The CDR3 sequence is 14 residues long. With 1 base removed from V and 8 bases from J, the gap between germline ends came to 12 bases. From germline, CDR1 is MNHNS and CDR2 SASEGT. The CDR3 DNA follows: TGTGCCAGCAGTGAAGGACCCGAGGGTAAGCCCCAGCATTTT. This gives the protein CASSEGPEGKPQHF.

This clonotype was counted many times. CDR3 loop: CASSLLSISGSVNEQYF. As DNA, the CDR3 is TGTGCCAGCAGTTTATTATCCATTAGCGGGAGTGTGAACGAGCAGTACTTC. V and J are TRBV28 and TRBJ2-7; 9 positions agree with TRBD2. The CDR3 is made up of 17 amino acids. Germline V gene lookup returns CDR1 MDHEN and CDR2 SYDVKM. V was clipped by 1 base and J by 5 bases; unmatched bases: 12.

Concerning this clonotype: Its ends do not fully match the called genes, so a read error is possible. The rearrangement links TRBV6-5 to TRBJ2-3; D is unclear. This CDR3 region has 14 residues. Germline CDR1 MNHEY, CDR2 SVGAGI. CDR3 residues: CASGYSSGTDTQYF. In DNA form, the CDR3 reads TGTGCCAGCGGTTACTCGAGTGGTACAGATACGCAGTATTTT.